This T cell receptor beta chain was found in a study of blood T cell repertoires in COVID-19. This CDR3 contains 17 residues. CDR1 is MNHNS and CDR2 is SASEGT in the germline V gene. With 0 bases removed from V and 6 bases from J, the gap between germline ends came to 18 bases. In the authors' workflow: Cell counts per sample came from amplifying reference gene primers. Only in-frame clones appear in the TCRdb table, and some are missing; sequencing was by immunoSEQ multiplex PCR. V and J calls and clone size are given by that table; D and trimming were obtained from the DNA. This sample has tens of thousands of clones, with around three quarters found just once.

This TCR was sampled from a human donor in a cohort sampled during active COVID-19. The V gene is TRBV6-1, the J gene TRBJ1-5; D unclear. The source material was peripheral blood. CDR3 sequence reads: CASSEAPRVAGVQPQHF. CDR3 bases: TGTGCCAGCAGTGAAGCGCCTCGGGTCGCCGGGGTTCAGCCCCAGCATTTT.